This T cell receptor (beta chain) was identified during a study of beta chain features in type 1 diabetes (dated by TCRdb to between 2018 and 2020). Concerning the study at large: Mean age, gender distribution, total cell number and subset yield did not differ between patients and healthy donors. In the study, recently diagnosed type 1 diabetes patients and matched healthy donors were compared on the TCRB repertoires of their sorted circulating CD4+ T cell subsets. Naive and central memory subsets were obtained from all 28 donors, but regulatory and stem cell-like memory subsets were isolated from only 8 patients and roughly eight healthy donors. A total of 85 million to 140 million sorted cells were examined across all samples, and a strong correlation was observed between cell number per subset and RNA yield.

The entire amount of isolated RNA was reverse transcribed using the High Capacity cDNA Reverse Transcription Kit, so the sequenced TCRB transcripts were expressed ones. Deep immunoSEQ sequencing was applied to naive, central memory and regulatory T cell samples, giving an average of approximately 3.8 million total reads per sample. Sorted cells were lysed in RLT buffer and RNA was extracted with DNase-treated RNeasy Micro or Mini kits, depending on cell number. Each cell subset was processed on its own to prevent cross-contamination, while patient and healthy donor samples were processed together. TCRB sequences were amplified from cDNA with the immunoSEQ multiplex PCR, producing 87-bp fragments spanning the CDR3 region. Amplicons were sequenced on the Illumina HiSeq platform. Per the original workflow: Synthetic template baselines were used to correct PCR bias computationally, reads within Hamming distance 2 were collapsed together, and singletons that could not be merged were discarded. By aligning reads against IMGT, V, D and J genes, CDR3 length, and insertions or deletions at six rearrangement sites were assigned. Within each subset, clonotype counts were normalized to sorted cell number, after which true diversity and Gini coefficients were computed with the tcR R package. The overlap coefficient, calculated on TCRB nucleotide sequences, was used to measure repertoire sharing. TCRdb retrieved this table from immuneACCESS and kept in-frame rearrangements only. Not all clones are present; in checked studies, unresolved V genes account for under half, and no reason is known for the remainder. V and J calls and clone size are given by that table; D and trimming were obtained from the DNA. The sample includes 300,000 to 350,000 clones, with around 9.3% observed a single time. 0.95% to 1.1% of the sample belongs to the ten largest clones.

Each donor gave one peripheral blood draw, averaging around 0.11 L, which was collected into heparinised tubes. Using a panel that included CD45RO, CCR7, CD25, CD127, CD95 and CD27, naive, central memory, regulatory and stem cell-like memory CD4+ T cells were sorted on a BD FACSAria II. All sorted populations exceeded 95% purity. PBMCs were isolated right away by Lymphoprep density gradient centrifugation and were stained directly, without culture. So that batch effects would be minimized, each experiment stained and sorted samples in pairs, pairing one healthy donor with one patient. Study-wide conclusions, independent of this receptor: Because the HLA sub-analyses included only small numbers of individuals, any influence of HLA type on TCRB rearrangement was left unresolved. Naive, central memory and regulatory TCRB repertoires appeared more similar among patients than among healthy donors. Sequencing cDNA rather than genomic DNA could over-represent highly expressing activated cells, although activation and CD3 levels did not differ between groups. Shorter templates might have been favored by PCR, but patient and control samples were amplified and corrected together, so both groups would have been affected equally by any skew. In all four CD4+ subsets, TCRB CDR3 length was moderately but significantly shorter in type 1 diabetes patients. Fewer insertions and more nucleotide deletions at VDJ recombination sites were observed in patients with type 1 diabetes, implying thymic rearrangement abnormalities.

Trimming costs V 7 bases and J 9 bases, and their ends lie 13 bases apart. The CDR3 covers 13 residues, taking in both the cysteine and the phenylalanine. Only the CDR3 DNA is retained, 39 bases long and in frame from the first base. The germline V gene (reference sequence) sets CDR1 to MNHEY and CDR2 to SMNVEV. This clone was counted a few times. No cognate antigen has been identified for it. One base away there is no much larger clone; base qualities are not given. Recombination joined TRBV27 with TRBJ1-6; a tentative D match to TRBD1 spans 6 bases. The sequenced sample consisted of central memory CD4+ T cells from blood. This clonotype was sampled from a man younger than 40 with type 1 diabetes. The CDR3 corresponds to CASTLQGGSPLHF. DNA sequence: TGTGCCAGCACCCTACAGGGCGGTTCACCCCTCCACTTT.